This T cell receptor (beta chain) was captured in a study of T cell repertoires in cytomegalovirus infection. The CDR3 loop spans 15 amino acids. Germline-derived CDR1 and CDR2 are SNHLY and FYNNEI. V shed 7 bases and J shed 2 bases, with 18 bases lying between them. MiXCR was run by TCRdb on the reads, yielding one entry per CDR3 protein. The sample includes fewer than 700,000 distinct CDR3 sequences, 20% to 25% seen only once; the top ten take 6.5% to 10%. The chain uses TRBV2 and TRBJ2-7, with a possible D match to TRBD2 (6 bases). Specimen: CD8+ T cells from PBMCs. The clonotype comes from a human donor in good health (CMV status not recorded). Some clones in this sample may be carry-over from other donors' samples. CDR3 amino acids: CASTRGEAVPYEQYV. Here the CDR3 DNA reads TGTGCCAGCACTCGCGGGGAGGCCGTACCCTACGAGCAGTACGTC.